This TCR beta chain comes out of a study of shared clonotypes between healthy human individuals. Whole-study findings and limits: Memory subsets had estimated richness that was generally smaller than that of naive subsets. The authors expected sequencing depth to affect clonotype sharing among donors. A few donors shared around 5.1% of their naive CD4 clonotypes.

The naive CD8 population came from CD45RO-negative cells selected for CCR7, without terminally differentiated effector memory CD45RA+ cells. Every one of the donors was a Caucasian adult that lived in Nashville, Tennessee. This clone was seen a few times. Its antigen is not known. Looked up from germline, CDR1 is MNHEY and CDR2 is SMNVEV (reference sequence). Trimming cost V 5 bases and J 2 bases, with 5 bases left between them. The CDR3 covers 12 residues. Profiled with immunoSEQ multiplex PCR; TCRdb holds only in-frame clones, not every one. The table includes 2 million to 2.5 million clones, less than 95% detected once.

The sequenced material came from naive CD8+ T cells sorted from blood. The TCR originated in a man aged 18 to 30 in good health. This chain joins TRBV27 and TRBJ2-3; D call uncertain. The CDR3 nucleotides are TGTGCCAGCAGTCCAAACACAGATACGCAGTATTTT. Protein product: CASSPNTDTQYF.